This T cell receptor beta chain was observed in a study of blood T cell repertoires in COVID-19. Across the study: Samples came from the United States, Italy and Spain, spanning acute and convalescent COVID-19. In each case, the material was cDNA or gDNA derived from T cells, B-cell-depleted T cells, or PBMCs.

Per the germline V gene, CDR1 is MNHNS and CDR2 is SASEGT. This CDR3 has 13 residues. Trimming left V 6 bases short and J 0 bases short, with 6 bases between. Per the study methods: Researchers report that nucleated cell counts were estimated from reference gene primer amplification. Sequencing was performed with immunoSEQ multiplex PCR; in TCRdb, only in-frame clones are kept and a portion is missing. The D gene and trimming were derived from the DNA, and the V and J assignments and clone size from that table. This table has around 61,000 clones, 85% to 90% appearing once. The sample taken for sequencing was peripheral blood. V and J are TRBV6-1 and TRBJ1-3; D uncertain. The TCR comes from a man in his forties or fifties with active COVID-19. Written as DNA, the CDR3 is TGTGCCAGCAGGGGCAACTCTGGAAACACCATATATTTT. This translates into CASRGNSGNTIYF.